The 14 T cell receptor beta chains presented below share a single source sample, sequenced in a study of T-cell memory formation after mild COVID-19. TCRdb reprocessed the 5' RACE reads via MiXCR and lists one record per CDR3 protein. This sample has hundreds of thousands of distinct CDR3 sequences, with about a sixth found just once. Sequenced material: PBMCs or a T cell subset sorted from them (not recorded which). All receptors derive from an adult woman who had mild COVID-19 (a few samples of this study predate the infection). Cell type and time point are not known.

This clonotype was detected a few times. The chain carries TRBV3-1 and TRBJ2-1; D is ambiguous. The V end was cut by 4 bases, the J end by 2 bases, with 12 bases between. The CDR3 spans 15 residues. Germline lookup yields CDR1 LGHDT and CDR2 YNNKEL (reference sequence). The CDR3 nucleotides read TGTGCCAGCAGCCCCCGCCCAGAACCCTACAATGAGCAGTTCTTC. Protein product: CASSPRPEPYNEQFF.

This clonotype appeared many times. The V and J genes are TRBV25-1 and TRBJ2-2; no reliable D call. Germline CDR1 and CDR2: MGHDK and SYGVNS. This CDR3 spans 12 amino acids. The V end lost 7 bases, the J end lost 0 bases, and 3 bases lay between the germline ends. CDR3 region: CASTANTGELFF. CDR3 coding DNA: TGTGCCAGCACAGCGAACACCGGGGAGCTGTTTTTT.

This rearrangement joins TRBV6-1 to TRBJ1-3, with a tentative D call TRBD1 (5 bases). Germline assignment: CDR1 MNHNS and CDR2 SASEGT. The CDR3 has 15 amino acids. Trimming stripped 7 bases from V and 1 base from J, with 14 bases between. DNA for the CDR3: TGTGCCAGCAAGGCAGGGACCACGTCTGGAAACACCATATATTTT. Encoded protein: CASKAGTTSGNTIYF.

The sample holds a few counts of this clonotype. The chain has TRBV10-3 and TRBJ1-2; 8 nucleotides match TRBD1. This CDR3 is 14 amino acids long. Germline V CDR1 and CDR2: ENHRY, SYGVKD. Trimming cost V 0 bases and J 7 bases; bases outside gene matches: 4. CDR3 nucleotides: TGTGCCATCAGTGAGTCGACAGGGGTCGGTGGCTACACCTTC. Its protein is CAISESTGVGGYTF.

V usage is TRBV5-1 and J usage is TRBJ2-6, with unresolved D. V was pared by 4 bases and J by 4 bases, with 9 bases between. Germline assignment: CDR1 SGHRS and CDR2 YFSETQ. This CDR3 has 14 amino acids. CDR3 DNA sequence: TGCGCCAGCAGCATAGACCAGGGGGCCAACGTCCTGACTTTC. Amino acids: CASSIDQGANVLTF. The full variable domain, in which reference TRBV5-1 and TRBJ2-6 provide the parts outside the CDR3, is KAGVTQTPRYLIKTRGQQVTLSCSPISGHRSVSWYQQTPGQGLQFLFEYFSETQRNKGNFPGRFSGRQFSNSRSEMNVSTLELGDSALYLCASSIDQGANVLTFGAGSRLTVL.

The chain employs TRBV7-2 and TRBJ1-1; D perhaps matches TRBD1 (5 bases). The CDR3 covers 14 residues. V was clipped by 4 bases and J by 6 bases, with 15 bases between them. Per germline, CDR1 SGHTA and CDR2 FQGNSA. The CDR3 sequence: CASSSRVEFAEAFF. The CDR3 DNA sequence: TGTGCCAGCAGCTCCAGGGTCGAGTTCGCTGAAGCTTTCTTT.

In this sample, this clonotype turned up many times. The rearrangement joins TRBV5-1 to TRBJ2-7; TRBD2 is a possible D gene (5 bases). The CDR3 has 13 amino acids. The V and J ends lost 1 base and 7 bases respectively, with 12 bases between them. CDR1 SGHRS and CDR2 YFSETQ come from the germline V gene. The CDR3 DNA reads TGCGCCAGCAGCTTGATTCTAGCCGGGGAGCAGTACTTC. It yields the protein CASSLILAGEQYF.

The chain uses TRBV27 and TRBJ1-1; 9 bases match TRBD1. J lost 7 bases, V lost 6 bases, and 6 bases had no gene match. The CDR3 consists of 13 residues. CDR1 and CDR2 (germline): MNHEY, SMNVEV (reference sequence). CDR3 loop: CASSTTGGGEAFF. The CDR3 DNA reads as TGTGCCAGCAGCACTACAGGGGGCGGTGAAGCTTTCTTT.

This clonotype appeared a few times. The chain is built from TRBV18 and TRBJ2-1; 12 bases fit TRBD1. CDR3 length: 20 residues. The V and J ends lost 4 bases and 1 base, in that order; junction bases with no gene match: 14. Per the germline V gene, CDR1 is KGHSH and CDR2 is LQKENI. CDR3 amino acids: CASSQAPGTGGISSYNEQFF. The CDR3 DNA reads TGTGCCAGCTCACAGGCCCCCGGGACAGGGGGCATTAGTTCCTACAATGAGCAGTTCTTC.

This clonotype was detected only a few times. The CDR3 is CASGGQGPTEAFF. CDR3 sequence (DNA): TGTGCCAGCGGGGGACAGGGGCCCACTGAAGCTTTCTTT. The J gene is TRBJ1-1, the V gene TRBV12-3 or TRBV12-4; TRBD1 matches at 10 bases. The CDR3 length is 13 residues. J was trimmed by 4 bases and V by 8 bases; bases with no gene match: 4.

This rearrangement joins TRBV5-4 to TRBJ1-2; D not resolved. Germline V gene sequence: CDR1 SGHNT, CDR2 YYREEE (reference sequence). V lost 1 base to trimming and J lost 2 bases, with 9 bases between them. The CDR3 extends over 14 amino acids. The CDR3 spells CASSLIDGNYGYTF. The CDR3 coding sequence is TGTGCCAGCAGCTTGATCGACGGCAACTATGGCTACACCTTC.

This chain links TRBV6-6 with TRBJ1-1, with D unclear. The CDR3 sequence is 13 residues long. CDR1 and CDR2 from the germline V gene are MNHNY and SVGAGI (reference sequence). The V end was cut by 5 bases, the J end by 1 base, with 8 bases between. The CDR3 protein is CASSPMGNTEAFF. Here the CDR3 DNA reads TGTGCCAGCAGTCCTATGGGGAACACTGAAGCTTTCTTT.

This clonotype was counted many times. The genes are TRBV7-9 and TRBJ1-5, with a weak D call TRBD1 (6 bases). The CDR3 length is 17 residues. From germline, CDR1 is SEHNR and CDR2 FQNEAQ (reference sequence). V lost 1 base, J lost 0 bases, and 13 bases lay in between. CDR3: CASSLGSGTLSNQPQHF. For the CDR3, the DNA is TGTGCCAGCAGCTTAGGTTCGGGGACACTTAGCAATCAGCCCCAGCATTTT.

This clonotype was observed once. The chain employs TRBV6-1 and TRBJ1-2; D unresolved. The CDR3 length is 15 residues. V shed 3 bases and J shed 2 bases, with 13 bases lying between them. Germline V gene lookup returns CDR1 MNHNS and CDR2 SASEGT. CDR3 sequence reads: CASSDGSQANYGYTF. Written as DNA, the CDR3 is TGTGCCAGCAGTGATGGGTCTCAGGCGAACTATGGCTACACCTTC.